The 18 T cell receptor beta chains below all came from one sample that was sequenced in a study of Tregs in tolerant kidney transplant recipients. Clones were sequenced by immunoSEQ multiplex PCR, and TCRdb holds only the in-frame ones, with some missing. The repertoire has 200,000 to 300,000 clones, around 81% of them found once; the top ten carry 0.55% to 0.65%. Material: CD4+ T cells from blood. Receptors originate from a human donor in good health.

The chain uses TRBV9 and TRBJ1-3; 7 bases map to TRBD1. The length of the CDR3 is 15 residues. V shed 4 bases, J shed 1 base, and the junction held 5 bases outside the gene matches. The V gene's germline CDR1 is SGDLS and CDR2 YYNGEE. The CDR3 coding sequence is TGTGCCAGCAGCAGGGACAGCGCGTCTGGAAACACCATATATTTT. Protein sequence: CASSRDSASGNTIYF. Filled out from reference TRBV9 and TRBJ1-3, the complete variable domain reads DSGVTQTPKHLITATGQRVTLRCSPRSGDLSVYWYQQSLDQGLQFLIQYYNGEERAKGNILERFSAQQFPDLHSELNLSSLELGDSALYFCASSRDSASGNTIYFGEGSWLTVV.

The chain is built from TRBV7-9 and TRBJ2-3; D might be TRBD2 (6 bases). Deletions cut 1 base from V and 1 base from J, with 6 bases between. The CDR3 is made up of 14 amino acids. The V gene's germline CDR1 is SEHNR and CDR2 FQNEAQ (reference sequence). CDR3 residues: CASSLERGTDTQYF. The CDR3 DNA is TGTGCCAGCAGCTTAGAGCGGGGCACAGATACGCAGTATTTT. The full variable domain, completed using reference TRBV7-9 and TRBJ2-3, is DTGVSQNPRHKITKRGQNVTFRCDPISEHNRLYWYRQTLGQGPEFLTYFQNEAQLEKSRLLSDRFSAERPKGSFSTLEIQRTEQGDSAMYLCASSLERGTDTQYFGPGTRLTVL.

This rearrangement joins TRBV6-5 to TRBJ1-6; D unclear. The CDR3 spans 14 residues. V lost 0 bases, J lost 5 bases, and 5 bases lay in between. From germline, CDR1 is MNHEY and CDR2 SVGAGI. The CDR3 DNA follows: TGTGCCAGCAGTTACTCGCCAGATAATTCACCCCTCCACTTT. Translation gives CASSYSPDNSPLHF.

Of note for this clone: The sample carries other DNA sequences with the same CDR3. V gene TRBV18 combines with J gene TRBJ1-3, with TRBD1 matching 7 bases. In germline, CDR1 is KGHSH, CDR2 LQKENI. There are 16 residues in the CDR3. J lost 4 bases, V lost 3 bases, and 9 bases had no gene match. For the CDR3, the DNA is TGTGCCAGCTCACCGTATACAGGGGTATCAGGAAACACCATATATTTT. Protein product: CASSPYTGVSGNTIYF. The whole variable domain, filled in from reference TRBV18 and TRBJ1-3, reads NAGVMQNPRHLVRRRGQEARLRCSPMKGHSHVYWYRQLPEEGLKFMVYLQKENIIDESGMPKERFSAEFPKEGPSILRIQQVVRGDSAAYFCASSPYTGVSGNTIYFGEGSWLTVV.

This rearrangement joins TRBV5-1 to TRBJ2-2, with TRBD2 matching over 11 bases. V shed 2 bases and J 9 bases; nucleotides not matched to a gene: 6. CDR3 length equals 15 residues. CDR1 SGHRS and CDR2 YFSETQ come from the germline V gene. CDR3 residues: CASSLLAGVVRELFF. CDR3 bases: TGCGCCAGCAGCTTACTAGCGGGAGTCGTCCGGGAGCTGTTTTTT.

This rearrangement joins TRBV7-8 to TRBJ1-4; no clear D. The germline V gene encodes CDR1 SGHVS and CDR2 FQNEAQ. This CDR3 contains 15 residues. V was clipped by 1 base and J by 8 bases, with 14 bases between them. The CDR3 DNA follows: TGTGCCAGCAGCTTAGGTAGCGCCGTAGGAGAAAAACTGTTTTTT. Its translation: CASSLGSAVGEKLFF.

The gene calls are TRBV6-1 and TRBJ1-5; D is perhaps TRBD1 (5 bases). V was pared by 2 bases and J by 6 bases, with 17 bases between. The CDR3 runs to 16 residues. Germline loops: CDR1 MNHNS, CDR2 SASEGT. The DNA of the CDR3 is TGTGCCAGCAGTGAAAATCCGGGCAGGGCGGGTCAGCCCCAGCATTTT. Its translation is CASSENPGRAGQPQHF.

This chain joins TRBV9 and TRBJ1-2; D ambiguous. V was shortened by 0 bases and J by 0 bases, with 9 bases between the two germline ends. The CDR3 consists of 15 residues. Germline loops: CDR1 SGDLS, CDR2 YYNGEE. In DNA, the CDR3 is TGTGCCAGCAGCGTAGCGGCAGGCACTAACTATGGCTACACCTTC. Protein: CASSVAAGTNYGYTF.

This chain connects TRBV7-9 to TRBJ1-1; a possible D gene is TRBD1 (5 bases). The CDR3 totals 13 residues. Trimming took 1 base from V and 5 from J, leaving 8 bases between them. From germline, CDR1 is SEHNR and CDR2 FQNEAQ (reference sequence). CDR3 DNA: TGTGCCAGCAGCTTAGACGCAGGGACTGAAGCTTTCTTT. Its translation is CASSLDAGTEAFF.

The chain couples TRBV5-6 to TRBJ1-5, with TRBD1 matching over 10 bases. The germline gives CDR1 SGHDT, CDR2 YYEEEE. CDR3 size: 19 residues. V lost 0 bases and J lost 0; bases outside the gene matches: 9. The CDR3 here is CASSLARIGDRGSNQPQHF. The CDR3 coding sequence is TGTGCCAGCAGCTTGGCGCGAATAGGGGACAGGGGTAGCAATCAGCCCCAGCATTTT.

This clone has only one observation. For the CDR3, the DNA is TGTGCCTGGAGCGTGGGGAACAGGGAGACTAATGAAAAACTGTTTTTT. This translates into CAWSVGNRETNEKLFF. This sequence joins TRBV30 and TRBJ1-4; D is possibly TRBD1 (6 bases). The CDR3 is 16 amino acids. V was pared by 3 bases and J by 2 bases, with 16 bases between. Germline V gene sequence: CDR1 GTSNPN, CDR2 SVGIG (reference sequence).

V gene TRBV6-5 combines with J gene TRBJ2-7; 8 bases fit TRBD2. The CDR3 has 15 residues. The J segment lost 3 bases and the V segment lost 7 bases, leaving 11 bases of the junction unmatched. Germline values: CDR1 MNHEY, CDR2 SVGAGI. The CDR3 nucleotides read TGTGCCAGCACCAGGACCAGCGGGAGCGGCTACGAGCAGTACTTC. Its translation is CASTRTSGSGYEQYF.

This chain uses TRBV18 with TRBJ1-4; D unclear. CDR3 length: 13 amino acids. Germline-derived CDR1 and CDR2 are KGHSH and LQKENI. The ends were cut back, 0 bases at V and 8 bases at J, with 7 bases in the middle. CDR3 sequence: CASSPPDGEKLFF. The DNA of the CDR3 is TGTGCCAGCTCACCACCCGACGGCGAAAAACTGTTTTTT.

CDR3 amino acids: CASSLDRDTGELFF. The DNA of the CDR3 is TGTGCCAGCAGCTTAGACAGGGATACCGGGGAGCTGTTTTTT. V and J are TRBV7-7 and TRBJ2-2, with D perhaps matching TRBD1 (6 bases). This CDR3 has 14 residues. Germline CDR1 and CDR2: SSHAT and FNYEAQ (reference sequence). Trimming removed 1 base from V and 5 bases from J, with 8 bases in between.

This clone was recorded only once. V is TRBV5-1 and J is TRBJ2-3; D is uncertain. The V gene lost 1 base and the J gene lost 4 bases, with 7 bases spanning the gap. The CDR3 is 13 amino acids. CDR1 is SGHRS, CDR2 YFSETQ, per germline. CDR3 bases: TGCGCCAGCAGCTTGCCCACATCAGATACGCAGTATTTT. Its protein product is CASSLPTSDTQYF.

With respect to this clone: At one boundary the junction diverges from the germline segment, which might be a read error. The rearrangement uses TRBV9 and TRBJ1-5; 8 bases agree with TRBD1. CDR3 length: 18 residues. The germline gives CDR1 SGDLS, CDR2 YYNGEE. The CDR3 region is CACSPRTDRAPFNQPQHF. The CDR3 nucleotides read TGTGCCTGCAGCCCGAGAACGGACAGGGCCCCCTTCAATCAGCCCCAGCATTTT.

CDR3 loop: CASSLGTGVAKNIQYF. CDR3 nucleotide sequence: TGTGCCAGCAGCCTCGGGACAGGGGTGGCCAAAAACATTCAGTACTTC. V usage is TRBV9 and J usage is TRBJ2-4; 10 bases are shared with TRBD1. V shed 4 bases, J shed 1 base, and the junction held 5 bases outside the gene matches. The CDR3 sequence is 16 residues long. Per germline, CDR1 SGDLS and CDR2 YYNGEE.

The J gene is TRBJ1-1, the V gene TRBV5-1, with D possibly matching TRBD1 (6 bases). Trimming cost V 4 bases and J 4 bases, with 14 bases left between them. This CDR3 has 14 amino acids. Germline V gene sequence: CDR1 SGHRS, CDR2 YFSETQ. The CDR3 coding sequence is TGCGCCAGCAGCGGCATGGACAGACGCACTGAAGCTTTCTTT. The encoded protein is CASSGMDRRTEAFF.